The T cell receptor (beta chain) under discussion was sequenced for a study of early T cells in non-severe SARS-CoV-2 infection (dated by TCRdb to about 2021). For the wider study: Because TCR sequencing relied on bulk RNA taken from unsorted whole blood, pairing of alpha and beta chains was not possible. Broader findings and caveats from the paper: VDJdb matching was skewed toward anti-spike CD8 responses and likely underestimated virus-specific expansions, missing private and CD4 specificities.

The germline V gene (reference sequence) provides CDR1 DFQATT and CDR2 SNEGSKA. Including cysteine and phenylalanine, the CDR3 has 21 amino acids. CDR3 DNA is the only sequence kept; it has 63 bases, read in frame from the first base. Ends trimmed: V by 6 bases, J by 1 base; bases unmatched to a gene: 26. The library was built by means of 5' RACE. Sequencing was performed on a NextSeq 500. In the TCR library protocol, unique molecular identifiers were attached to individual cDNA molecules to correct for PCR bias and sequencing error. Both TCR alpha and beta chains were sequenced, and tight co-correlation was observed between alpha and beta sequence abundances in each sample. In the source study's methods: V gene, J gene and CDR3 annotation of TCR sequences was performed with Decombinator V4. Expanded TCRs were defined as changing significantly between any two time points under a Poisson model with p below 0.0001. TCR abundances were normalised to the total number of TCRs sequenced per sample and were expressed as counts per million. TRAV1-2 paired with TRAJ12, TRAJ20 or TRAJ33 defined MAIT TCRs, while TRAV10 paired with TRAJ18 defined iNKT TCRs. VDJdb, accessed 1 November 2021, was searched for CMV, EBV and SARS-CoV-2 annotated TCRs, excluding TCRs annotated for multiple antigens. TCRdb's own reprocessing of the public reads used fastp at Q25 and MiXCR and kept productive beta chains. One record per CDR3 amino acid sequence lists the most common genes and DNA. These V and J calls rely on TCRdb rather than the paper's analysis. The sample yields fewer than 60,000 distinct CDR3 sequences; approximately 4.1% were counted once. Roughly 6% of the sample is taken by the ten largest.

This was a case-control study nested in a cohort of healthcare workers in London, UK, who had nasopharyngeal swab PCR tests and blood samples taken every week. Healthcare workers were recruited between 23 and 31 March 2020, during the week of the UK lockdown, and were followed weekly for up to 16 weeks. This clonotype showed up many times. Its recognized antigen is unknown. No much larger clone is present one base from it, and per-base qualities are unavailable. Rearrangement joined TRBV20-1 to TRBJ2-5, and 10 junctional nucleotides match TRBD2. This TCR derives from an adult who was a healthcare worker with PCR-confirmed SARS-CoV-2 infection or an uninfected control (not recorded which). Sequences were obtained from whole blood. The nucleotide sequence is given as TGCAGTGCCAAGGCAGGGGGTAAAGTGAGACTAGCGGGCCACGCCCAAGAGACCCAGTACTTC. This gives the protein CSAKAGGKVRLAGHAQETQYF.